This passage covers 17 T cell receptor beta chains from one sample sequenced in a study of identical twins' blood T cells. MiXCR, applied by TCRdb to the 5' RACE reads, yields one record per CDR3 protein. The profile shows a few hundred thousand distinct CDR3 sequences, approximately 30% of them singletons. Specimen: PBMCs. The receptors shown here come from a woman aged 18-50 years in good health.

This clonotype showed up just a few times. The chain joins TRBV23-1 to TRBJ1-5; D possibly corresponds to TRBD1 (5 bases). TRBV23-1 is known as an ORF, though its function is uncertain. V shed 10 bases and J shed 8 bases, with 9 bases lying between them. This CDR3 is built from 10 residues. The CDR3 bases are TGCGCCACTCGGGGGGAGCCCCAGCATTTT. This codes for CATRGEPQHF.

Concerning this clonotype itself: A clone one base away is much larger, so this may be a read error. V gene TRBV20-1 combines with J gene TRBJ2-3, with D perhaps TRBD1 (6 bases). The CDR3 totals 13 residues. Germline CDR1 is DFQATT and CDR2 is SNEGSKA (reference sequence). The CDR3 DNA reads TGCAGTACTAGTCAAGGGGGAGCAGATACGCAGTATTTT. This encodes CSTSQGGADTQYF.

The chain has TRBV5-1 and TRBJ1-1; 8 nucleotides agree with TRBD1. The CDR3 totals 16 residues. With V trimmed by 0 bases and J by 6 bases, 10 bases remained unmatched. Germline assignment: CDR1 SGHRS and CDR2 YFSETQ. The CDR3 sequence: CASSLGTDRVKSEAFF. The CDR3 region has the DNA TGCGCCAGCAGCTTGGGCACGGACAGGGTGAAGTCTGAAGCTTTCTTT.

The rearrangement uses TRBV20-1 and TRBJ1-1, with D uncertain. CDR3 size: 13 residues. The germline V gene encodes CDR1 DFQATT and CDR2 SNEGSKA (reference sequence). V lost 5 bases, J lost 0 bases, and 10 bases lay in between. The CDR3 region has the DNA TGCAGTGCTCTCTATCTGATGAACACTGAAGCTTTCTTT. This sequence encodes CSALYLMNTEAFF.

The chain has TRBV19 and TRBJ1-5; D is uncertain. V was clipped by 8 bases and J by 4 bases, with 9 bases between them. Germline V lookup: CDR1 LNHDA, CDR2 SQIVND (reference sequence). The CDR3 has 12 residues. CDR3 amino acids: CASGLFNQPQHF. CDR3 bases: TGTGCCAGTGGGTTGTTTAATCAGCCCCAGCATTTT.

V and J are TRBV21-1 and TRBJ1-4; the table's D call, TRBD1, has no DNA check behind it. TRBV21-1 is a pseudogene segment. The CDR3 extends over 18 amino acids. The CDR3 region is CASSKNPEAGASGEKLFF. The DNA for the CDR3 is TGTGCCAGCAGCAAAAATCCGGAGGCGGGGGCATCGGGTGAAAAACTGTTTTTT.

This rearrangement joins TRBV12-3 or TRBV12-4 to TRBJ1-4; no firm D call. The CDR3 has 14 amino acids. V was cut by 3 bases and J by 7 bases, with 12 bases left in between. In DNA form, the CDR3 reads TGTGCCAGCAGTTTGAGCCAGGTCGGTGAAAAACTGTTTTTT. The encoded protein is CASSLSQVGEKLFF.

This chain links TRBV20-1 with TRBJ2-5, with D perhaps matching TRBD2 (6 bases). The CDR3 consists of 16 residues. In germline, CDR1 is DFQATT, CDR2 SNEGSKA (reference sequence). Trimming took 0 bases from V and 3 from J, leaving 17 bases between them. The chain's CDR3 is CSARDPPRDFKETQYF. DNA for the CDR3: TGCAGTGCTAGAGACCCCCCGAGGGACTTTAAAGAGACCCAGTACTTC.

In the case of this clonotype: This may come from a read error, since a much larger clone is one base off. CDR3 coding DNA: TGCAGTGCCTACGATCGGGGTAACTATGGCTACACCTTC. Translating it yields CSAYDRGNYGYTF. The rearrangement links TRBV20-1 to TRBJ1-2; no reliable D call. Trimming took off 6 bases at V and 1 base at J, with 12 bases between the two ends. Germline V lookup: CDR1 DFQATT, CDR2 SNEGSKA (reference sequence). CDR3 length: 13 residues.

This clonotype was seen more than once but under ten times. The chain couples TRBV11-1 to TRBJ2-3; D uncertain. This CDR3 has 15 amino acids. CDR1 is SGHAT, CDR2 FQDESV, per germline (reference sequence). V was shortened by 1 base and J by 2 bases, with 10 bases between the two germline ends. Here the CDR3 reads CASSLGQNPTDTQYF. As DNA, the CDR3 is TGTGCCAGCAGCTTAGGGCAAAATCCCACAGATACGCAGTATTTT.

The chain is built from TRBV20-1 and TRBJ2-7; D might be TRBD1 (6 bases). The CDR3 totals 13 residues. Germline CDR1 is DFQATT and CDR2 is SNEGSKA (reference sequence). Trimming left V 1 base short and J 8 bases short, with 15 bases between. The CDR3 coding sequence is TGCAGTGCTAGAGTCGCCCACAGGGATCAGCAGTACTTC. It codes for CSARVAHRDQQYF.

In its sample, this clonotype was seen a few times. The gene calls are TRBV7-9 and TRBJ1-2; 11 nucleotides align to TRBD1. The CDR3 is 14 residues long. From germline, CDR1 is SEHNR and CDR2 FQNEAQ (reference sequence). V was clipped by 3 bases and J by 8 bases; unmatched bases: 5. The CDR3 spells CASSFGQGAEGYTF. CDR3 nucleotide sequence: TGTGCCAGCAGCTTTGGACAGGGGGCGGAGGGCTACACCTTC.

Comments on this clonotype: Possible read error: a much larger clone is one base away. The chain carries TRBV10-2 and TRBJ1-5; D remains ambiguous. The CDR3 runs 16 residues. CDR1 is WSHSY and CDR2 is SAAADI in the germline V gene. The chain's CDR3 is CACSEARSYSNQPQHF. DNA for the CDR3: TGCGCCTGCAGTGAGGCCAGGAGTTATAGCAATCAGCCCCAGCATTTT.

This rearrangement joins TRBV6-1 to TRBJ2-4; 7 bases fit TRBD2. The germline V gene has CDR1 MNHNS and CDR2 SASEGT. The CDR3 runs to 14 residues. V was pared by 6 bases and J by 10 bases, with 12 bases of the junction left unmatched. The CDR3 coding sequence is TGTGCCAGCAGGTTCGGACTAGAATCGTTAATTCAGTACTTC. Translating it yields CASRFGLESLIQYF.

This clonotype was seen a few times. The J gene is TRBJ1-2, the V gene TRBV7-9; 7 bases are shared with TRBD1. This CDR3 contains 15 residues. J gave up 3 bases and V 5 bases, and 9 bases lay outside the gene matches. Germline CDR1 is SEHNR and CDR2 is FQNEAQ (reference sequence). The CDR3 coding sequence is TGTGCCAGCAGCCTAAAAGCTGGGACAGACTATGGCTACACCTTC. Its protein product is CASSLKAGTDYGYTF.

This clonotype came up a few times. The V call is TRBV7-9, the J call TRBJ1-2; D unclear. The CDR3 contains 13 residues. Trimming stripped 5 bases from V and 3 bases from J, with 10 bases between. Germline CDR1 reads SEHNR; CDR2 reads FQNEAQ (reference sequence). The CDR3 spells CASSKSGDYGYTF. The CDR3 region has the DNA TGTGCCAGCAGCAAATCCGGGGACTATGGCTACACCTTC.

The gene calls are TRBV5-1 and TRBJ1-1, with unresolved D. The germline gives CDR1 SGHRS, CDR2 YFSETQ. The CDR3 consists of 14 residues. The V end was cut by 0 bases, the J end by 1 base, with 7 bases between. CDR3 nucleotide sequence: TGCGCCAGCAGCTTGGCGTCAGCGAACACTGAAGCTTTCTTT. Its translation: CASSLASANTEAFF.